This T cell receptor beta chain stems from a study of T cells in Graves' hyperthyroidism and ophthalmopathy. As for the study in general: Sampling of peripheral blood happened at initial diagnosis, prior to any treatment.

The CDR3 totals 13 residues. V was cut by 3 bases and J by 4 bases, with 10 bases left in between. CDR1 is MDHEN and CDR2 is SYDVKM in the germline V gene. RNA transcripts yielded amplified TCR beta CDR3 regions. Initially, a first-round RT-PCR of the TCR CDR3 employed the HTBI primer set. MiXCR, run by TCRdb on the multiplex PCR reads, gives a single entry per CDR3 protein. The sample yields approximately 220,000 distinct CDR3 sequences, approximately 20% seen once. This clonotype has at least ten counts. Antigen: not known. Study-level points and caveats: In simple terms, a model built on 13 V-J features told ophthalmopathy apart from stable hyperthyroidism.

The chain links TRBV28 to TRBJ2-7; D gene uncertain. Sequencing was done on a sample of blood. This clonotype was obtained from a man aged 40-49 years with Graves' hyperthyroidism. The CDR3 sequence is CASSLQTGYEQYF. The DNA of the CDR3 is TGTGCCAGCAGTTTGCAGACTGGGTACGAGCAGTACTTC.